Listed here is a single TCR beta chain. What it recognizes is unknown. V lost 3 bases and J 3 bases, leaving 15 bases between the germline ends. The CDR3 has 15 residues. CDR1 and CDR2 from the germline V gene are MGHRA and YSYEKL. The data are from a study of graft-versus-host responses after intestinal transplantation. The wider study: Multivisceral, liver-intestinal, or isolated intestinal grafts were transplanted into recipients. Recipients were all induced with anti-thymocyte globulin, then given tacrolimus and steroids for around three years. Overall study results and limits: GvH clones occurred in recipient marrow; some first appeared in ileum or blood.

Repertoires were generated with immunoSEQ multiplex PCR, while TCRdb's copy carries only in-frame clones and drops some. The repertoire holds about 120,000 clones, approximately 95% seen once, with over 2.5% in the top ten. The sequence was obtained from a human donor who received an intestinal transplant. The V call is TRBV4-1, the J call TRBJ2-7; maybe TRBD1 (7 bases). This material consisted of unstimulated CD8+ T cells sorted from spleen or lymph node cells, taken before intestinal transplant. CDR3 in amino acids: CASSHNRGGGYEQYF. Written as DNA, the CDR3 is TGCGCCAGCAGCCATAACAGGGGAGGAGGCTACGAGCAGTACTTC.